One T cell receptor (beta chain) is described in this entry. Its matching antigen is unknown. This record comes from a study of T cells in Graves' hyperthyroidism and ophthalmopathy. The CDR3 has 14 residues. Looked up from germline, CDR1 is DFQATT and CDR2 is SNEGSKA (reference sequence). V was trimmed by 0 bases and J by 4 bases, leaving 9 bases between them. General observations from the study: Separation of ophthalmopathy from stable hyperthyroidism was achieved by a 13 V-J model.

Amplified regions were TCR beta CDR3 sequences from RNA transcripts. The TCR CDR3 was amplified in a first-round RT-PCR using the HTBI primer set. TCRdb re-called the multiplex PCR reads with MiXCR, one entry per CDR3 protein. The sample includes about 740,000 distinct CDR3 sequences, 11% to 15% of them seen just once. This chain connects TRBV20-1 to TRBJ2-2, with TRBD1 as a possible D gene (5 bases). The material sequenced was blood. This TCR derives from a woman under 30 with Graves' hyperthyroidism. CDR3 nucleotide sequence: TGCAGTGCTAGAGATCAGGGTATCACCGGGGAGCTGTTTTTT. Its translation is CSARDQGITGELFF.